This is a list of T cell receptor beta chains from one sample in a study of T-cell memory formation after mild COVID-19. TCRdb analysed the 5' RACE reads with MiXCR anew, one entry per CDR3 protein. The sample has roughly 250,000 distinct CDR3 sequences; about 16% are singletons. The specimen was PBMCs or a T cell subset sorted from them (not recorded which). The receptors come from a man aged 18 to 30 who had mild COVID-19 (a few samples of this study predate the infection). Cell type and time point are not known. The CDR3 runs from the conserved cysteine through the conserved F or W. The order of the fields is CDR3 protein, CDR3 DNA, CDR3 length, D gene, clone size, J gene, V gene. The D gene is left open where the match is weak. Clone size, where shown, is once, few, many, or a class for clones that have expanded.

cdr3_aa: CASSLAGSGYGTEAFF
cdr3_nt: TGTGCCAGCAGCTTAGCGGGGTCGGGGTACGGCACTGAAGCTTTCTTT
cdr3_length: 16
d_call: -
clone_size: -
j_call: TRBJ1-1
v_call: TRBV7-2

cdr3_aa: CASSPDGANYGYTF
cdr3_nt: TGTGCCAGCTCACCTGACGGGGCAAACTATGGCTACACCTTC
cdr3_length: 14
d_call: -
clone_size: -
j_call: TRBJ1-2
v_call: TRBV18

cdr3_aa: CASARQGQETQYF
cdr3_nt: TGCGCCAGCGCCCGACAGGGGCAAGAGACCCAGTACTTC
cdr3_length: 13
d_call: TRBD1
clone_size: many
j_call: TRBJ2-5
v_call: TRBV5-1

cdr3_aa: CASSLRAYGGPGDQPQHF
cdr3_nt: TGTGCCAGCAGTTTACGGGCTTACGGAGGCCCTGGGGATCAGCCCCAGCATTTT
cdr3_length: 18
d_call: -
clone_size: -
j_call: TRBJ1-5
v_call: TRBV12-3/TRBV12-4

cdr3_aa: CASSLARGYQETQYF
cdr3_nt: TGTGCCAGCAGCTTAGCGCGGGGGTACCAAGAGACCCAGTACTTC
cdr3_length: 15
d_call: TRBD2
clone_size: -
j_call: TRBJ2-5
v_call: TRBV7-2

cdr3_aa: CASSSRGFGTGELFF
cdr3_nt: TGTGCCAGCAGTTCCCGGGGGTTCGGCACCGGGGAGCTGTTTTTT
cdr3_length: 15
d_call: -
clone_size: -
j_call: TRBJ2-2
v_call: TRBV25-1

cdr3_aa: CASSHPPGTRGGELFF
cdr3_nt: TGCGCCAGCAGCCACCCCCCCGGGACCCGAGGGGGGGAGCTGTTTTTT
cdr3_length: 16
d_call: -
clone_size: -
j_call: TRBJ2-2
v_call: TRBV4-3

cdr3_aa: CASSTNHDREAFF
cdr3_nt: TGTGCCAGCAGCACAAATCATGACCGAGAAGCTTTCTTT
cdr3_length: 13
d_call: -
clone_size: few
j_call: TRBJ1-1
v_call: TRBV3-1

cdr3_aa: CSASSSLPGYFDTQYF
cdr3_nt: TGCAGTGCTAGTTCCTCTCTGCCGGGCTACTTCGATACGCAGTATTTT
cdr3_length: 16
d_call: -
clone_size: many
j_call: TRBJ2-3
v_call: TRBV20-1

cdr3_aa: CASSLVYQPQHF
cdr3_nt: TGCGCCAGCAGCTTGGTGTATCAGCCCCAGCATTTT
cdr3_length: 12
d_call: -
clone_size: many
j_call: TRBJ1-5
v_call: TRBV5-1

cdr3_aa: CASSSSYEAFF
cdr3_nt: TGTGCCAGCAGTAGCAGTTATGAAGCTTTCTTT
cdr3_length: 11
d_call: -
clone_size: -
j_call: TRBJ1-1
v_call: TRBV25-1